These 3 T cell receptor beta chains were all obtained from the same sample, sequenced in a study of blood T cells in healthy people across ages. Primers used in a second PCR of roughly 7 to 12 cycles were a sample-barcoded 5' primer and a J-beta primer mix. TCRdb redid the calling of the 5' RACE reads with MiXCR, one entry per CDR3 protein. Of 1.2 million to 1.5 million distinct CDR3 sequences in the sample, 59% were seen once. The sample taken for sequencing was blood. All receptors come from a man younger than 35 in good health.

There are a few counts of this clonotype. This sequence joins TRBV11-2 and TRBJ2-5, with TRBD2 identical over 11 bases. The CDR3 extends over 17 amino acids. Germline loops: CDR1 SGHAT, CDR2 FQNNGV. The trim removed 0 bases at V and 3 bases at J, leaving 6 bases unmatched. The CDR3 loop reads CASSLDRLAGLEETQYF. The DNA of the CDR3 is TGTGCCAGCAGCTTAGACCGACTAGCGGGGTTAGAAGAGACCCAGTACTTC. Drawing the rest from reference TRBV11-2 and TRBJ2-5, the complete variable domain is EAGVAQSPRYKIIEKRQSVAFWCNPISGHATLYWYQQILGQGPKLLIQFQNNGVVDDSQLPKDRFSAERLKGVDSTLKIQPAKLEDSAVYLCASSLDRLAGLEETQYFGPGTRLLVL.

J is TRBJ2-3 and V is TRBV2; D possibly matches TRBD1 or TRBD2 (6 bases each). Germline loops: CDR1 SNHLY, CDR2 FYNNEI. The CDR3 spans 13 residues. The ends were cut back, 7 bases at V and 8 bases at J, with 16 bases in the middle. CDR3 DNA sequence: TGTGCCAGCACCGGGGGCCAGTCAGCTACGCAGTATTTT. It yields the protein CASTGGQSATQYF.

This clonotype turned up a few times. This chain uses TRBV7-2 with TRBJ1-4; D is ambiguous. The ends were cut back, 5 bases at V and 2 bases at J, with 9 bases in the middle. The CDR3 totals 14 residues. Per the germline V gene, CDR1 is SGHTA and CDR2 is FQGNSA. The CDR3 DNA reads as TGTGCCAGCAGCCCGAGTAGGACTAATGAAAAACTGTTTTTT. It yields the protein CASSPSRTNEKLFF. The full variable domain, in which reference TRBV7-2 and TRBJ1-4 provide the parts outside the CDR3, is GAGVSQSPSNKVTEKGKDVELRCDPISGHTALYWYRQSLGQGLEFLIYFQGNSAPDKSGLPSDRFSAERTGGSVSTLTIQRTQQEDSAVYLCASSPSRTNEKLFFGSGTQLSVL.